This TCR beta chain was obtained from a study of early T cells in non-severe SARS-CoV-2 infection. Overall study findings and caveats: Missing private and CD4 specificities, VDJdb matching favored anti-spike CD8 responses.

The CDR3 consists of 14 residues. Germline trimming cut 10 bases from V and 2 bases from J; bases unmatched to any gene: 9. Germline CDR1 is LNHDA and CDR2 is SQIVND (reference sequence). TCRdb re-analysed the 5' RACE reads in MiXCR, keeping a single row per CDR3 protein. Among fewer than 85,000 distinct CDR3 sequences listed, about 11% were seen once. This clonotype was observed a handful of times. The antigen remains unidentified. V is TRBV19 and J is TRBJ1-2; 8 bases line up with TRBD1. The TCR sequence derives from an adult who was a healthcare worker with PCR-confirmed SARS-CoV-2 infection or an uninfected control (not recorded which). The material sequenced was whole blood, taken at baseline. The CDR3 is CATGDRGGNYGYTF. Here the CDR3 DNA reads TGTGCCACGGGAGACAGGGGTGGGAACTATGGCTACACCTTC.